This T cell receptor (beta chain) originates from a study of CD8+ T cells in alopecia areata (dated by TCRdb to the late 2010s). About the full investigation: Treated patients were enrolled in an open-label pilot trial of oral tofacitinib at 5 to 10 mg twice daily for moderate-to-severe alopecia areata. In treated patients, disease severity was measured using the SALT score, which gives the percentage of scalp surface area affected. RNA was extracted with the PAXgene miRNA kit for fixed scalp, the miRNeasy kit for PBMCs, and the RNeasy kit for mouse skin. Patients received tofacitinib for 6 to 18 months and were then followed off drug for 6 months to check for delayed response and recurrence. The study used high-throughput TCRbeta sequencing to examine T cell clonal expansion in alopecia areata, in both the C3H/HeJ mouse model and human patients. immunoSEQ multiplex PCR using 35 Vbeta forward primers and 13 Jbeta reverse primers was used to amplify TCRbeta CDR3 regions. On the human side, TCRbeta sequencing was run on scalp tissue and on sorted CD4+ and CD8+ peripheral blood T cells from healthy controls and from alopecia areata patients with either patchy or totalis/universalis disease. Scalp clonality was compared among normal scalp (n=4), patchy alopecia areata scalp (n=8), and alopecia totalis/universalis scalp (n=8). Biopsies were taken from tofacitinib-treated patients at baseline and again at 4 and 24 weeks into treatment, and several of those patients also had a later scalp biopsy.

The treatment or condition label, as the study defines it: oral pan-JAK inhibitor, 5-10 mg twice daily. Lesional scalp punch biopsies and peripheral blood were obtained from alopecia areata patients. PBMCs were isolated by density centrifugation and stained for CD3, CD4 and CD8, after which CD4+ and CD8+ T cells were sorted on a FACSAria. The library relied on the immunoSEQ multiplex PCR assay. To provide template for TCR sequencing, every sample had RNA extracted and reverse transcribed into cDNA. SuperScript III was used for first-strand cDNA synthesis, primed with a 2:1 mix of oligo-dT and random hexamers. A synthetic immune receptor repertoire was used to measure amplification bias, and any remaining bias was corrected computationally. In the paper's pipeline: After raw reads were preprocessed to remove errors, the CDR3 was defined following IMGT conventions as running from the conserved cysteine to phenylalanine. Clonality was calculated as 1 minus Shannon entropy normalized by log2 of the number of productive unique TCRs. Scalp TCRbeta sequences were cross-referenced with sorted blood CD4 and CD8 repertoires so that the CD4 or CD8 identity of scalp clones could be inferred. TCRdb stores this immuneACCESS table with in-frame sequences only. Part of the clones is absent; in the studies checked, under half of the shortfall reflects unresolved V genes, and no reason is known for the rest. V, J and clone size reflect that table, while D and trimming were determined from the DNA. This sample has hundreds of thousands of clones in its table, and around 65% of those were observed once. The top ten clones comprise 0.95% to 1.5% of the sample.

On this clone itself: Its antigen remains undetermined. The input lacks base qualities; no much larger clone sits a single base away.

V sheds 2 bases and J sheds 6 bases, leaving 1 base between their ends. CDR1 is given as MDHEN and CDR2 as SYDVKM, both from the germline V gene. The cysteine opens and the phenylalanine closes a CDR3 of 11 amino acids. Just CDR3 DNA is preserved here, 33 bases in frame from base 1. Here is what the overall study found, with its caveats: Compared with normal scalp, lesional scalp, particularly in alopecia totalis/universalis, had higher clonality and more expanded CD8+ clones, which suggests antigenic drive. With tofacitinib, both scalp clonality and the number of expanded CD8+ clones among the top 100 scalp clones went down significantly. Resident alphabeta T cells in normal human skin are also sequenced, complicating scalp TCR repertoire analysis, unlike mouse skin dominated by gammadelta T cells. Shared TCR sequences between patients were less evident than in mice, which may be partly attributable to HLA diversity in the patient population. Because the treated cohort was small and included a single nonresponder, larger studies are needed to assess links between baseline CD8+ expansion and response. Many expanded lesional clones persisted in scalp and blood during tofacitinib treatment, which may partly explain relapse after stopping treatment.

Recombination linked TRBV28 to TRBJ2-2; the D gene cannot be resolved reliably. Source: CD4+ T cells sorted from blood, taken at week 44, from a patient treated with tofacitinib. The source of this sequence is a human donor with alopecia areata. The CDR3 protein sequence reads: CASSLAGELFF. In nucleotide form, the sequence is TGTGCCAGCAGTTTAGCCGGGGAGCTGTTTTTT.